The rows below give T cell receptor beta chains drawn from one sample of a study of OX40 agonist ivuxolimab in advanced cancers. Using immunoSEQ multiplex PCR, the repertoire was profiled, and TCRdb retains in-frame clones only, with some absent. The sample lists roughly 62,000 clones; roughly 89% were seen once. Sequencing was performed on CD4+ or CD8+ T cells sorted from blood, taken in a trial of the OX40 agonist ivuxolimab. The receptors shown here come from an adult with an advanced solid tumor such as melanoma, head and neck, liver or kidney cancer. CDR3s include the opening cysteine and the closing phenylalanine or tryptophan. The order of the fields is D gene, clone size, V gene, J gene, CDR3 protein, CDR3 DNA. D genes are given only for firm matches. Some rows have no size entry. The others give once, few or many, or a class for an expanded clone.

D gene: .
clone size: .
V gene: TRBV7-9
J gene: TRBJ1-6
CDR3 protein: CASSLEDSPLHF
CDR3 DNA: TGTGCCAGCAGCTTAGAGGATTCACCCCTCCACTTT

D gene: .
clone size: .
V gene: TRBV19
J gene: TRBJ2-7
CDR3 protein: CASSSRGAYEQYF
CDR3 DNA: TGTGCCAGTAGTAGCAGGGGCGCCTACGAGCAGTACTTC

D gene: .
clone size: .
V gene: TRBV6-6
J gene: TRBJ1-6
CDR3 protein: CASKSGNSPLHF
CDR3 DNA: TGTGCCAGCAAATCGGGCAATTCACCCCTCCACTTT

D gene: .
clone size: .
V gene: TRBV19
J gene: TRBJ1-1
CDR3 protein: CASSKGHGGTEAFF
CDR3 DNA: TGTGCCAGTAGTAAGGGCCACGGCGGCACTGAAGCTTTCTTT

D gene: .
clone size: .
V gene: TRBV21-1
J gene: TRBJ2-1
CDR3 protein: CASSGRKKGQGSNEQFF
CDR3 DNA: TGTGCCAGCAGCGGCCGAAAGAAAGGACAGGGATCGAATGAGCAGTTCTTC

D gene: .
clone size: .
V gene: TRBV28
J gene: TRBJ1-1
CDR3 protein: CASSLDQPGQNTEAFF
CDR3 DNA: TGTGCCAGCAGTTTAGACCAACCAGGACAGAACACTGAAGCTTTCTTT

D gene: .
clone size: .
V gene: TRBV6-1
J gene: TRBJ1-1
CDR3 protein: CASSEQGTEAFF
CDR3 DNA: TGTGCCAGCAGTGAGCAGGGCACTGAAGCTTTCTTT

D gene: .
clone size: .
V gene: TRBV18
J gene: TRBJ1-4
CDR3 protein: CASSPPGQAATNEKLFF
CDR3 DNA: TGTGCCAGCTCACCACCGGGACAAGCGGCAACTAATGAAAAACTGTTTTTT

D gene: .
clone size: .
V gene: TRBV7-3
J gene: TRBJ2-1
CDR3 protein: CASSLSSYNEQFF
CDR3 DNA: TGTGCCAGCAGCTTAAGTTCCTACAATGAGCAGTTCTTC

D gene: .
clone size: .
V gene: TRBV9
J gene: TRBJ1-1
CDR3 protein: CASSVGDNTEAFF
CDR3 DNA: TGTGCCAGCAGCGTCGGGGACAACACTGAAGCTTTCTTT

D gene: .
clone size: .
V gene: TRBV7-2
J gene: TRBJ1-1
CDR3 protein: CASSLAVGDGTEAFF
CDR3 DNA: TGTGCCAGCAGCTTGGCGGTTGGGGATGGCACTGAAGCTTTCTTT

D gene: TRBD1
clone size: .
V gene: TRBV19
J gene: TRBJ1-2
CDR3 protein: CASNPGTGDNYGYTF
CDR3 DNA: TGTGCCAGTAACCCCGGGACAGGAGACAACTATGGCTACACCTTC

D gene: TRBD2
clone size: .
V gene: TRBV4-1
J gene: TRBJ2-7
CDR3 protein: CASSPGLAGSSYEQYF
CDR3 DNA: TGCGCCAGCAGCCCCGGACTAGCGGGAAGCTCCTACGAGCAGTACTTC

D gene: TRBD2
clone size: .
V gene: TRBV7-3
J gene: TRBJ2-3
CDR3 protein: CASSLGTSGHTQYF
CDR3 DNA: TGTGCCAGCAGCCTCGGGACTAGCGGTCACACGCAGTATTTT

D gene: TRBD2
clone size: .
V gene: TRBV5-1
J gene: TRBJ2-3
CDR3 protein: CASSPPGTSGSWSTDTQYF
CDR3 DNA: TGCGCCAGCAGCCCCCCCGGGACTAGCGGGAGCTGGAGCACAGATACGCAGTATTTT

D gene: .
clone size: .
V gene: TRBV29-1
J gene: TRBJ2-3
CDR3 protein: CSVETAITDTQYF
CDR3 DNA: TGCAGCGTTGAAACCGCGATCACAGATACGCAGTATTTT

D gene: TRBD1
clone size: .
V gene: TRBV28
J gene: TRBJ1-4
CDR3 protein: CASRLTGGAKLFF
CDR3 DNA: TGTGCCAGCAGGCTGACAGGGGGCGCGAAACTGTTTTTT

D gene: .
clone size: once
V gene: TRBV7-9
J gene: TRBJ2-1
CDR3 protein: CASSLQDSYNEQFF
CDR3 DNA: TGTGCCAGCAGCTTACAGGACAGCTACAATGAGCAGTTCTTC

D gene: TRBD1
clone size: .
V gene: TRBV23-1
J gene: TRBJ1-5
CDR3 protein: CASSHKQGGNQPQHF
CDR3 DNA: TGCGCCAGCAGTCACAAACAGGGGGGAAATCAGCCCCAGCATTTT

D gene: .
clone size: .
V gene: TRBV7-9
J gene: TRBJ1-1
CDR3 protein: CASSLLYTEAFF
CDR3 DNA: TGTGCCAGCAGCCTACTTTACACTGAAGCTTTCTTT

D gene: .
clone size: .
V gene: TRBV6-1
J gene: TRBJ1-2
CDR3 protein: CASSRRTEVYGYTF
CDR3 DNA: TGTGCCAGCAGCCGCCGGACGGAGGTCTATGGCTACACCTTC

D gene: TRBD1
clone size: .
V gene: TRBV6-1
J gene: TRBJ1-3
CDR3 protein: CASSDQGAGGNTIYF
CDR3 DNA: TGTGCCAGCAGTGATCAGGGGGCCGGAGGAAACACCATATATTTT

D gene: TRBD1
clone size: .
V gene: TRBV18
J gene: TRBJ1-1
CDR3 protein: CASSRQGFLGTEAFF
CDR3 DNA: TGTGCCAGCTCACGACAGGGCTTTCTGGGCACTGAAGCTTTCTTT

D gene: .
clone size: .
V gene: TRBV9
J gene: TRBJ2-5
CDR3 protein: CASSVTGLQETQYF
CDR3 DNA: TGTGCCAGCAGCGTAACGGGACTCCAAGAGACCCAGTACTTC

D gene: TRBD1
clone size: .
V gene: TRBV10-3
J gene: TRBJ2-5
CDR3 protein: CAISETWYAGTGELETQYF
CDR3 DNA: TGTGCCATCAGTGAAACTTGGTATGCAGGGACAGGGGAATTGGAGACCCAGTACTTC

D gene: .
clone size: .
V gene: TRBV6-1
J gene: TRBJ1-1
CDR3 protein: CASSDRGDMNTEAFF
CDR3 DNA: TGTGCCAGCAGTGACAGGGGCGATATGAACACTGAAGCTTTCTTT

D gene: TRBD2
clone size: once
V gene: TRBV4-1
J gene: TRBJ2-3
CDR3 protein: CASSQSGGIADTQYF
CDR3 DNA: TGCGCCAGCAGCCAAAGCGGGGGGATCGCAGATACGCAGTATTTT

D gene: TRBD1
clone size: .
V gene: TRBV6-1
J gene: TRBJ2-2
CDR3 protein: CASSEVQGAIGELFF
CDR3 DNA: TGTGCCAGCAGTGAGGTACAGGGGGCTATCGGGGAGCTGTTTTTT

D gene: TRBD2
clone size: .
V gene: TRBV4-2
J gene: TRBJ2-7
CDR3 protein: CASSPEERGDYEQYF
CDR3 DNA: TGTGCCAGCAGCCCAGAAGAGCGGGGGGACTACGAGCAGTACTTC

D gene: TRBD1
clone size: .
V gene: TRBV7-8
J gene: TRBJ1-5
CDR3 protein: CASSFGTGILGQPQHF
CDR3 DNA: TGTGCCAGCAGCTTCGGGACAGGGATATTAGGTCAGCCCCAGCATTTT

D gene: TRBD2
clone size: .
V gene: TRBV2
J gene: TRBJ2-2
CDR3 protein: CASRGLAGNTGELFF
CDR3 DNA: TGTGCCAGCAGGGGACTAGCGGGAAACACCGGGGAGCTGTTTTTT

D gene: .
clone size: .
V gene: TRBV19
J gene: TRBJ2-7
CDR3 protein: CASSIGPGTGPYEQYF
CDR3 DNA: TGTGCCAGTAGTATAGGCCCCGGGACGGGACCCTACGAGCAGTACTTC

D gene: .
clone size: few
V gene: TRBV5-1
J gene: TRBJ1-3
CDR3 protein: CASSSVGGPGNTIYF
CDR3 DNA: TGCGCCAGCAGCTCCGTGGGGGGGCCTGGAAACACCATATATTTT

D gene: TRBD2
clone size: .
V gene: TRBV2
J gene: TRBJ2-7
CDR3 protein: CASSERQGGSEKPVYEQYF
CDR3 DNA: TGTGCCAGCAGTGAACGGCAAGGCGGGAGTGAAAAACCAGTCTACGAGCAGTACTTC

D gene: .
clone size: .
V gene: TRBV11-3
J gene: TRBJ1-2
CDR3 protein: CASRRRGTYGYTF
CDR3 DNA: TGTGCCAGCAGGCGCAGGGGAACCTATGGCTACACCTTC

D gene: TRBD1
clone size: once
V gene: TRBV5-6
J gene: TRBJ2-1
CDR3 protein: CASSPTGSFSYNEQFF
CDR3 DNA: TGTGCCAGCAGCCCGACAGGGAGTTTCTCCTACAATGAGCAGTTCTTC

D gene: .
clone size: .
V gene: TRBV5-4
J gene: TRBJ1-2
CDR3 protein: CASSLDYGYTF
CDR3 DNA: TGTGCCAGCAGCTTGGACTATGGCTACACCTTC

D gene: TRBD2
clone size: .
V gene: TRBV5-5
J gene: TRBJ2-7
CDR3 protein: CASSFRGGGSYEQYF
CDR3 DNA: TGTGCCAGCAGCTTCCGGGGGGGCGGTTCCTACGAGCAGTACTTC